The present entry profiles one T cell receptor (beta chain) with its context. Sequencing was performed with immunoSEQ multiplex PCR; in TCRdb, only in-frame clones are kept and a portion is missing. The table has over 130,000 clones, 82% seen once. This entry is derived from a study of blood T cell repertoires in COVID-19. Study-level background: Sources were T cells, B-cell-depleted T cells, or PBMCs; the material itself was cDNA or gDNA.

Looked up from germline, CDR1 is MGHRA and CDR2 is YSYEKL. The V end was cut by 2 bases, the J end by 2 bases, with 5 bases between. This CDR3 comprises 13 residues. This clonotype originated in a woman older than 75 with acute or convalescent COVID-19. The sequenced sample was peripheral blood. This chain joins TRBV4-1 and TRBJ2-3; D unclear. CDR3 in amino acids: CASSQTSTDTQYF. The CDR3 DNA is TGCGCCAGCAGCCAAACTTCCACAGATACGCAGTATTTT.